This TCR beta chain stems from a study of STAT5B mutations in CD4+ large granular lymphocyte leukemia. Method: immunoSEQ multiplex PCR; TCRdb's copy keeps in-frame clones and lacks some. The sample holds about 45,000 clones; 80% to 90% are singletons and the top ten take about 2.5%. V lost 3 bases and J 0 bases, leaving 10 bases between the germline ends. The CDR3 has 15 amino acids. Germline lookup yields CDR1 SGDLS and CDR2 YYNGEE. V gene TRBV9 combines with J gene TRBJ2-1; tentatively, D is TRBD2 (5 bases). The material sequenced was CD4+ T cells from blood buffy coats. The TCR comes from a human donor in good health. CDR3 in DNA: TGTGCCAGCAGCGATTCGGCGGGCTCCTACAATGAGCAGTTCTTC. Amino acids: CASSDSAGSYNEQFF.